This passage covers 10 T cell receptor beta chains from one sample sequenced in a study of shared T cell receptors in the human thymus. Measured with immunoSEQ multiplex PCR; TCRdb has only the in-frame clones, and not every one. The table has some 400,000 clones, 95% seen once; the top ten hold about 0.02%. The sequencing input was thymocytes. The receptors originated from a human donor.

The genes are TRBV6-4 and TRBJ2-1, with a weak D call TRBD1 (6 bases). CDR3 length: 14 residues. V lost 0 bases to trimming and J lost 3 bases, with 6 bases between them. Germline CDR1 is MRHNA and CDR2 is SNTAGT. The CDR3 sequence is CASSDSGGYNEQFF. The CDR3 DNA sequence: TGTGCCAGCAGTGACTCAGGGGGCTACAATGAGCAGTTCTTC.

The CDR3 is CASDLVRALEQPQHF. The CDR3 DNA follows: TGTGCCAGCGACCTGGTTCGGGCCCTGGAACAGCCCCAGCATTTT. V and J are TRBV6-1 and TRBJ1-5; D not certain. Looked up from germline, CDR1 is MNHNS and CDR2 is SASEGT. The V end was cut by 8 bases, the J end by 7 bases, with 21 bases between. The CDR3 has 15 amino acids.

This clone was observed a single time. V usage is TRBV15 and J usage is TRBJ1-5, with D possibly matching TRBD1 (5 bases). Deletions cut 3 bases from V and 0 bases from J, with 21 bases between. Germline lookup yields CDR1 LNHNV and CDR2 YYDKDF (reference sequence). This CDR3 region has 19 residues. CDR3 in DNA: TGTGCCACCAGCAGGCTCCCTTGGGGGTCGGAATATAGCAATCAGCCCCAGCATTTT. This encodes CATSRLPWGSEYSNQPQHF. Full variable domain (remainder filled in from reference TRBV15 and TRBJ1-5): DAMVIQNPRYQVTQFGKPVTLSCSQTLNHNVMYWYQQKSSQAPKLLFHYYDKDFNNEADTPDNFQSRRPNTSFCFLDIRSPGLGDTAMYLCATSRLPWGSEYSNQPQHFGDGTRLSIL.

This chain joins TRBV13 and TRBJ1-5; no clear D gene. Trimming left V 0 bases short and J 2 bases short, with 20 bases between. The germline V gene has CDR1 PRHDT and CDR2 FYEKMQ (reference sequence). The length of the CDR3 is 19 residues. The CDR3 sequence: CASSLGGRDGVKGNQPQHF. In DNA, the CDR3 is TGTGCCAGCAGCTTAGGCGGGAGGGATGGGGTTAAGGGCAATCAGCCCCAGCATTTT.

DNA for the CDR3: TGTGCCAGCAGTGAAAGGTTCTGCGCCAGGGTTTGGGACACTGAAGCTTTCTTT. It yields the protein CASSERFCARVWDTEAFF. V gene TRBV6-1 combines with J gene TRBJ1-1; a weak D match, TRBD1 (5 bases). The CDR3 is 18 amino acids. CDR1 MNHNS and CDR2 SASEGT come from the germline V gene. Between the trimmed V and J ends, which lost 2 bases and 3 bases, there was a span of 22 bases.

V usage is TRBV7-9 and J usage is TRBJ1-1; no firm D call. In germline, CDR1 is SEHNR, CDR2 FQNEAQ (reference sequence). Deletions cut 5 bases from V and 7 bases from J, with 11 bases between. CDR3 length: 12 residues. Written as DNA, the CDR3 is TGTGCCAGCAGCGTCGGCGGGAGTGAAGCTTTCTTT. Amino acid sequence: CASSVGGSEAFF.

CDR3 amino acids: CASSLRAEETQYF. The CDR3, as DNA: TGTGCCAGCAGTTTACGGGCAGAAGAGACCCAGTACTTC. This chain uses TRBV27 with TRBJ2-5; D unclear. CDR1 and CDR2 from the germline V gene are MNHEY and SMNVEV (reference sequence). The length of the CDR3 is 13 residues. The V and J ends lost 2 bases and 3 bases respectively, with 7 bases between them.

The rearrangement uses TRBV6-1 and TRBJ2-3; 8 nucleotides align to TRBD2. The germline V gene has CDR1 MNHNS and CDR2 SASEGT. The CDR3 sequence is 15 residues long. The V segment lost 4 bases and the J segment 6 bases; nucleotides outside the gene matches: 9. In nucleotides, the CDR3 is TGTGCCAGCAGTGTTTTCGGGAGGGCGGATGATACGCAGTATTTT. It yields the protein CASSVFGRADDTQYF.

This clone was recorded once. Written as DNA, the CDR3 is TGTGCCAGCAGCCCCACCTCCGGGACAGGTGGCTCCTACGAGCAGTACTTC. Amino acid sequence: CASSPTSGTGGSYEQYF. The V call is TRBV28, the J call TRBJ2-7; the match to TRBD1 covers 8 bases. The CDR3 totals 17 residues. CDR1 MDHEN and CDR2 SYDVKM come from the germline V gene. Trimming cost V 6 bases and J 0 bases; bases outside gene matches: 13.

This chain joins TRBV6-4 and TRBJ2-2; no clear D gene. The CDR3 covers 13 residues. CDR1 MRHNA and CDR2 SNTAGT come from the germline V gene. Deletions cut 2 bases from V and 7 bases from J, with 8 bases between. CDR3 nucleotide sequence: TGTGCCAGCAGTGACGGGCCCAGCGGGGAGCTGTTTTTT. This encodes CASSDGPSGELFF.